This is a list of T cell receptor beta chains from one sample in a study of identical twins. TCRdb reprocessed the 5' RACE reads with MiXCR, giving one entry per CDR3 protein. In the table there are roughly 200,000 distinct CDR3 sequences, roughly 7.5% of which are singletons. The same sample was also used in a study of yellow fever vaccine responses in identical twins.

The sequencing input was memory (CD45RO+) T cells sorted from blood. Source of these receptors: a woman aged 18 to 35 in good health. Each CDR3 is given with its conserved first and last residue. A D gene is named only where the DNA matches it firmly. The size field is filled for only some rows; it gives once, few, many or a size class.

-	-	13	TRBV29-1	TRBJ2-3	CSFEAMGTDTQYF	TGCAGCTTTGAAGCTATGGGCACAGATACGCAGTATTTT
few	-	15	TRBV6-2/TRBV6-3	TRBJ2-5	CASRPPGTVQETQYF	TGTGCCAGCAGGCCACCCGGGACCGTACAAGAGACCCAGTACTTC
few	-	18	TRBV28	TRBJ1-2	CASSFPRGLAAKFDGYTF	TGTGCCAGCAGTTTCCCAAGGGGGTTAGCCGCCAAATTCGATGGCTACACCTTC
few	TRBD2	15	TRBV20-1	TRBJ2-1	CSARGWTSGSDEQFF	TGCAGTGCTAGAGGGTGGACTAGCGGGAGCGATGAGCAGTTCTTC
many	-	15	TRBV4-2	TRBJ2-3	CASSQEGRVTDTQYF	TGTGCCAGCAGCCAAGAGGGACGGGTCACAGATACGCAGTATTTT
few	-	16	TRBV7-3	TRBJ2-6	CASSWGSRAGANVLTF	TGTGCCAGCAGCTGGGGCTCCAGGGCCGGGGCCAACGTCCTGACTTTC
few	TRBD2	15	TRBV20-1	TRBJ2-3	CSATGTSGSPDTQYF	TGCAGTGCTACGGGGACTAGCGGTTCCCCAGATACGCAGTATTTT
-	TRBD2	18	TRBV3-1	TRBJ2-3	CASSQAHRLAQGGDTQYF	TGTGCCAGCAGCCAAGCCCACCGACTAGCCCAGGGCGGAGATACGCAGTATTTT
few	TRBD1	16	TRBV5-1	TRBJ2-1	CASSIKGQGAVGEQFF	TGCGCCAGCAGCATAAAAGGACAGGGGGCGGTTGGTGAGCAGTTCTTC
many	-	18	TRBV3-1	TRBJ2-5	CASSPSWGRTGTQETQYF	TGTGCCAGCAGCCCTAGCTGGGGTAGAACAGGCACTCAGGAGACCCAGTACTTC
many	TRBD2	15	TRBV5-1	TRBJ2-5	CASSLPAGDQETQYF	TGCGCCAGCAGCTTGCCAGCGGGGGACCAAGAGACCCAGTACTTC
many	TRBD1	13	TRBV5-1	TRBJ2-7	CASSLLTGDEQYF	TGCGCCAGCAGCTTACTCACAGGGGACGAGCAGTACTTC
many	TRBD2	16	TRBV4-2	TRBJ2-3	CASSQPAGGLGDTQYF	TGTGCCAGCAGCCAGCCAGCGGGAGGGCTGGGAGATACGCAGTATTTT
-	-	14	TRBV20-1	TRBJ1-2	CSASRRLTGYGYTF	TGCAGTGCTAGTCGGCGTTTGACAGGATATGGCTACACCTTC
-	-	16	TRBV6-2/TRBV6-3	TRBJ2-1	CASSYIRGGPYNEQFF	TGTGCCAGCAGTTACATTAGGGGGGGGCCCTACAATGAGCAGTTCTTC
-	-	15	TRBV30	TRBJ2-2	CAWSVGTLFTGELFF	TGTGCCTGGAGTGTGGGGACACTGTTCACCGGGGAGCTGTTTTTT